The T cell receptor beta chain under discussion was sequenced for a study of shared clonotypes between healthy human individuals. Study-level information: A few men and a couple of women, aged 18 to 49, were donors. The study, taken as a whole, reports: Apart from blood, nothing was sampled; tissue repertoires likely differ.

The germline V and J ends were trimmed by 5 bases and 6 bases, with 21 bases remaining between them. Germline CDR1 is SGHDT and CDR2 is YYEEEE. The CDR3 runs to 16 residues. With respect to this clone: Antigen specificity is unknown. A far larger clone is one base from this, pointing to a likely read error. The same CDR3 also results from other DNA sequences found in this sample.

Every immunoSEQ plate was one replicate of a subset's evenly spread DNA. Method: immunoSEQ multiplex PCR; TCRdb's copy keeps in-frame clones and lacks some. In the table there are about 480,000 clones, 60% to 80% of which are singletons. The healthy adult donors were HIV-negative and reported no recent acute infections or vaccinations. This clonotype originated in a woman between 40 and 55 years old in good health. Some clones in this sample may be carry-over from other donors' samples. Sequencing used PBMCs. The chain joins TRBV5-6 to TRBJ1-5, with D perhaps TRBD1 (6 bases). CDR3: CASSFTGAGVIQPQHF. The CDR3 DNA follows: TGTGCCAGCAGTTTCACCGGCGCAGGGGTTATTCAGCCCCAGCATTTT.